The 18 T cell receptor beta chains below were found in one sample sequenced in a study of blood T cell repertoires in COVID-19. Sequencing used immunoSEQ multiplex PCR; TCRdb keeps in-frame clones, though not all of them. The sample records over 120,000 clones, about nine tenths being singletons. The sample comprised PBMCs or T cells enriched from blood (not recorded which). Source of these receptors: a man between 45 and 60 years old who had recovered from COVID-19.

The J gene is TRBJ2-5, the V gene TRBV7-3; TRBD2 is a possible D gene (6 bases). V lost 5 bases and J 4 bases, leaving 11 bases between the germline ends. Germline assignment: CDR1 SGHTA and CDR2 FQGTGA. The CDR3 contains 13 residues. The CDR3 DNA follows: TGTGCCAGCAGCCCAAGGCGGGGAGAGACCCAGTACTTC. Its protein product is CASSPRRGETQYF. Complete variable domain (other parts from reference TRBV7-3 and TRBJ2-5): GAGVSQTPSNKVTEKGKYVELRCDPISGHTALYWYRQSLGQGPEFLIYFQGTGAADDSGLPNDRFFAVRPEGSVSTLKIQRTERGDSAVYLCASSPRRGETQYFGPGTRLLVL.

This chain links TRBV7-8 with TRBJ2-5, with 12 bases aligning to TRBD2. Trimming removed 2 bases from V and 5 bases from J; junction bases left unmatched: 3. The CDR3 is made up of 15 amino acids. CDR1 is SGHVS and CDR2 is FQNEAQ in the germline V gene. The CDR3 sequence is CASSLTSGGHETQYF. CDR3 sequence (DNA): TGTGCCAGCAGCTTAACTAGCGGGGGGCACGAGACCCAGTACTTC.

The V gene is TRBV7-2, the J gene TRBJ1-2; 9 nucleotides agree with TRBD1. From germline, CDR1 is SGHTA and CDR2 FQGNSA. V lost 5 bases to trimming and J lost 6 bases; unmatched junction nucleotides: 7. The CDR3 is made up of 14 amino acids. Written as DNA, the CDR3 is TGTGCCAGCAGCCCGAAACAGGGGGCGGATGGCTACACCTTC. Its protein product is CASSPKQGADGYTF.

Regarding this clone: The sample contains more than one DNA sequence encoding this CDR3. The chain combines TRBV5-1 with TRBJ2-2, with 7 nucleotides matching TRBD1. This CDR3 has 14 amino acids. V shed 4 bases and J 1 base; nucleotides not matched to a gene: 1. Germline assignment: CDR1 SGHRS and CDR2 YFSETQ. The CDR3 region has the DNA TGCGCCAGCAGCAGGACAGGGAACACCGGGGAGCTGTTTTTT. This translates into CASSRTGNTGELFF.

The chain employs TRBV6-5 and TRBJ1-2; D not resolved. V was shortened by 0 bases and J by 7 bases, with 18 bases between the two germline ends. This CDR3 is 16 amino acids long. CDR1 MNHEY and CDR2 SVGAGI come from the germline V gene. CDR3 nucleotides: TGTGCCAGCAGTTACTCGGCAGCTGTCCCGCCGGGTGGCTACACCTTC. It codes for CASSYSAAVPPGGYTF.

This sequence joins TRBV7-2 and TRBJ2-2, with 8 bases identical to TRBD1. Germline V gene sequence: CDR1 SGHTA, CDR2 FQGNSA. This CDR3 has 15 amino acids. The ends lost 11 bases at V and 8 bases at J; junction bases unmatched: 16. CDR3 in amino acids: CAFSRDRINTGELFF. DNA of the CDR3: TGTGCCTTTTCCCGGGACAGGATAAATACTGGGGAGCTGTTTTTT.

This chain joins TRBV7-3 and TRBJ2-1, with D maybe TRBD1 (6 bases). This CDR3 is built from 14 residues. Trimming cost V 2 bases and J 6 bases, with 11 bases left between them. The germline V gene has CDR1 SGHTA and CDR2 FQGTGA. CDR3 loop: CASSLPGAGNEQFF. CDR3 nucleotides: TGTGCCAGCAGCTTACCAGGGGCAGGCAATGAGCAGTTCTTC.

J is TRBJ2-2 and V is TRBV4-3, with D possibly TRBD2 on 5 matching bases. CDR3 length equals 15 residues. V was clipped by 4 bases and J by 0 bases, with 9 bases between them. Germline V lookup: CDR1 LGHNA, CDR2 YSLEER. The chain's CDR3 is CASSRGKSNTGELFF. The CDR3 nucleotides are TGCGCCAGCAGCCGAGGGAAATCGAACACCGGGGAGCTGTTTTTT.

The chain links TRBV19 to TRBJ2-1; 13 bases match TRBD2. The CDR3 loop spans 14 amino acids. Trimming at V came to 5 bases and at J to 7 bases, leaving 2 bases not matched to a gene. Germline CDR1 LNHDA, CDR2 SQIVND (reference sequence). The CDR3 DNA sequence: TGTGCCAGTAGTTCGACTAGCGGGAGGAATGAGCAGTTCTTC. The encoded protein is CASSSTSGRNEQFF. The full variable domain, its missing parts supplied by reference TRBV19 and TRBJ2-1, is DGGITQSPKYLFRKEGQNVTLSCEQNLNHDAMYWYRQDPGQGLRLIYYSQIVNDFQKGDIAEGYSVSREKKESFPLTVTSAQKNPTAFYLCASSSTSGRNEQFFGPGTRLTVL.

The chain combines TRBV5-5 with TRBJ1-1; 8 positions match TRBD1. The CDR3 is made up of 16 amino acids. V shed 4 bases, J shed 4 bases, and the junction held 12 bases outside the gene matches. Germline V gives CDR1 SGHKS, CDR2 YYEKEE (reference sequence). In DNA form, the CDR3 reads TGTGCCAGCAGCCACTCACAGACAGGGGCGGTCACTGAAGCTTTCTTT. This gives the protein CASSHSQTGAVTEAFF.

V gene TRBV18 combines with J gene TRBJ1-4; weak D call: TRBD1 (5 bases). V was pared by 0 bases and J by 13 bases, with 15 bases between. This CDR3 has 14 amino acids. CDR1 is KGHSH, CDR2 LQKENI, per germline. CDR3: CASSPPSSGYRLFF. The CDR3, as DNA: TGTGCCAGCTCACCACCATCTTCAGGGTATCGACTGTTTTTT.

V usage is TRBV5-4 and J usage is TRBJ2-5; TRBD1 agrees at 9 bases. The CDR3 runs to 14 residues. The V segment lost 4 bases and the J segment 5 bases; nucleotides outside the gene matches: 6. Per the germline V gene, CDR1 is SGHNT and CDR2 is YYREEE (reference sequence). CDR3 bases: TGTGCCAGCAGCGAGACCGGGACAGGGGAGACCCAGTACTTC. Translation gives CASSETGTGETQYF.

The V and J genes are TRBV19 and TRBJ2-1; 7 bases align to TRBD2. Trimming took 6 bases from V and 7 from J; bases not matched to a gene: 9. Germline CDR1 and CDR2: LNHDA and SQIVND (reference sequence). The CDR3 is 14 residues long. The CDR3 sequence is CASSPARENNEQFF. The CDR3 DNA reads TGTGCCAGTAGCCCGGCGCGGGAGAATAATGAGCAGTTCTTC. The full variable domain, rest sourced from reference TRBV19 and TRBJ2-1, is DGGITQSPKYLFRKEGQNVTLSCEQNLNHDAMYWYRQDPGQGLRLIYYSQIVNDFQKGDIAEGYSVSREKKESFPLTVTSAQKNPTAFYLCASSPARENNEQFFGPGTRLTVL.

The CDR3 spells CASSSPGQFNSPLHF. The CDR3 coding sequence is TGTGCCAGCAGTTCGCCGGGACAGTTTAATTCACCCCTCCACTTT. The chain carries TRBV13 and TRBJ1-6; TRBD1 aligns across 7 bases. Losses at the gene ends were 6 bases for V and 6 bases for J; bases not matched to a gene: 8. The CDR3 has 15 residues. Looked up from germline, CDR1 is PRHDT and CDR2 is FYEKMQ (reference sequence).

CDR3 loop: CASNRDQATEAFF. Here the CDR3 DNA reads TGTGCCAGCAACCGTGACCAGGCAACTGAAGCTTTCTTT. The chain employs TRBV2 and TRBJ1-1; D is ambiguous. V was trimmed by 7 bases and J by 5 bases, leaving 14 bases between them. Germline lookup yields CDR1 SNHLY and CDR2 FYNNEI. The length of the CDR3 is 13 residues. The variable domain in full, completed from reference TRBV2 and TRBJ1-1, reads EPEVTQTPSHQVTQMGQEVILRCVPISNHLYFYWYRQILGQKVEFLVSFYNNEISEKSEIFDDQFSVERPDGSNFTLKIRSTKLEDSAMYFCASNRDQATEAFFGQGTRLTVV.

The count of this clone is one. The chain couples TRBV2 to TRBJ1-2, with unresolved D. The germline V gene encodes CDR1 SNHLY and CDR2 FYNNEI. The ends were cut back, 8 bases at V and 8 bases at J, with 15 bases in the middle. The CDR3 length is 12 residues. The DNA for the CDR3 is TGTGCCAGCTACCTTGGAGGGAGGGGCTACACCTTC. Protein sequence: CASYLGGRGYTF.

The chain links TRBV29-1 to TRBJ2-1, with 9 bases matching TRBD2. The CDR3 spans 15 residues. CDR1 and CDR2 (germline): SQVTM, ANQGSEA. Trimming took 2 bases from V and 5 from J; bases not matched to a gene: 7. The CDR3 reads CSVETGSGRDNEQFF. The CDR3 DNA sequence: TGCAGCGTTGAAACGGGTAGCGGGAGAGACAATGAGCAGTTCTTC.

This clone came up once. The chain has TRBV19 and TRBJ1-1; TRBD1 agrees at 7 bases. V trimming: 3 bases; J trimming: 4 bases; junction bases outside the gene matches: 2. The CDR3 is made up of 13 amino acids. Looked up from germline, CDR1 is LNHDA and CDR2 is SQIVND (reference sequence). The CDR3 bases are TGTGCCAGTAGTATTCCAGGGGGCACTGAAGCTTTCTTT. Protein sequence: CASSIPGGTEAFF.